A selection of T cell receptor beta chains follows, all from one sample in a study of response to subunit inactivated influenza vaccine. TCRdb re-called the RT-PCR reads through MiXCR, storing one row per CDR3 protein. The repertoire holds 700,000 to 900,000 distinct CDR3 sequences, with 21% as singletons. Sample: PBMCs from blood, taken 5 days after vaccination. Receptor source: a man aged 45-60 years who received an inactivated influenza vaccine. The CDR3 runs from the conserved cysteine through the conserved F or W. The D gene is left open where the match is weak. The listing skips clone size in some rows; elsewhere it reads once, few, many or a size class.

clone size	D gene	V gene	J gene	CDR3 DNA	CDR3 protein
.	.	TRBV6-1	TRBJ1-1	TGTGCCAGCAGTCTCACACAGGGAACGATTACTGAAGCTTTCTTT	CASSLTQGTITEAFF
.	.	TRBV6-6	TRBJ2-5	TGTGCCAGCAGTTATCTCCAGGAGACCCAGTACTTC	CASSYLQETQYF
.	.	TRBV20-1	TRBJ2-7	TGCAGTGGGGGTCGCGGGCACCACCTCTACGAGCAGTACTTC	CSGGRGHHLYEQYF
.	.	TRBV4-3	TRBJ2-3	TGCGCCAGCAGCCAAGAGGACGGTAATCCAGATACGCAGTATTTT	CASSQEDGNPDTQYF
.	TRBD2	TRBV15	TRBJ2-1	TGTGCCACCAGCAGGGAGAGCGGGAGGGCCGGGGATGAGCAGTTCTTC	CATSRESGRAGDEQFF
many	TRBD2	TRBV24-1	TRBJ2-1	TGTGCCACCAGTGATGAGGGACTAGCGGGGTACAATGAGCAGTTCTTC	CATSDEGLAGYNEQFF
.	.	TRBV12-3/TRBV12-4	TRBJ2-7	TGTGCCAGCAGTTTTCTAGTAAGTGGTGCAGTGCAGTACTTC	CASSFLVSGAVQYF
many	TRBD1	TRBV12-3/TRBV12-4	TRBJ1-5	TGTGCCAGCAGTGGGGGGACAGGGCACAATCAGCCCCAGCATTTT	CASSGGTGHNQPQHF
few	.	TRBV6-2/TRBV6-3	TRBJ2-6	TGTGCCAGCAGTTACGTGGCATCGCAGACCCTCTCTGGGGCCAACGTCCTGACTTTC	CASSYVASQTLSGANVLTF
.	.	TRBV10-3	TRBJ2-3	TGTGCCACTCACCCCGGGACTTCCACAGATACGCAGTATTTT	CATHPGTSTDTQYF
.	TRBD1	TRBV7-9	TRBJ2-3	TGTGCCAGCAGCTCCAGGACAGGGGTAGATACGCAGTATTTT	CASSSRTGVDTQYF
many	.	TRBV20-1	TRBJ1-5	TGCAGTGCCTTTGGGGGGACTCAGCCCCAGCATTTT	CSAFGGTQPQHF
few	.	TRBV18	TRBJ2-4	TGTGCCAGCTCACCACCTACTAGACCGCTTTTCCTGGCCAAAAACATTCAGTACTTC	CASSPPTRPLFLAKNIQYF
many	TRBD2	TRBV29-1	TRBJ2-2	TGCAGCGTTGAATCTAAATTGGCGGGAGGGGTAACCGGGGAGCTGTTTTTT	CSVESKLAGGVTGELFF
many	.	TRBV4-3	TRBJ2-2	TGCGCCAGCAGCCATGTTCTAGCTTCGACCGGGGAGCTGTTTTTT	CASSHVLASTGELFF
.	.	TRBV7-2	TRBJ2-7	TGTGCCAGCAGCTTAGTGGGCAGGGAAGGCTACGAGCAGTACTTC	CASSLVGREGYEQYF
few	TRBD2	TRBV20-1	TRBJ2-1	TGCAGTGCTAGAGGAGCGGGAGGCAATGAGCAGTTCTTC	CSARGAGGNEQFF
many	.	TRBV6-1	TRBJ2-2	TGTGCCAGCAGGCTATCGCGGATCGCCGGGGAGCTGTTTTTT	CASRLSRIAGELFF
.	.	TRBV7-8	TRBJ1-6	TGTGCCAGCACGTGGGGGGCGCGAAGATCGAATTCACCCCTCCACTTT	CASTWGARRSNSPLHF
once	TRBD2	TRBV5-5	TRBJ2-7	TGTGCCAGCAGCTTGGAAGTGGGGGTAGCGGGGATCGAGCAGTACTTC	CASSLEVGVAGIEQYF
.	TRBD1	TRBV18	TRBJ2-1	TGTGCCAGCTCACCCAACAGGCGACAGGGGGCTTACAATGAGCAGTTCTTC	CASSPNRRQGAYNEQFF
few	.	TRBV20-1	TRBJ1-6	TGCAGTGCTAGAGATCTTCAGTATTCACCCCTCCACTTT	CSARDLQYSPLHF
few	TRBD1	TRBV5-1	TRBJ2-1	TGCGCCAGCACCATACAGGGGGAATACAATGAGCAGTTCTTC	CASTIQGEYNEQFF
few	.	TRBV20-1	TRBJ2-6	TGCAGTGCTAGACAGGAAGGTGGGGCCAACGTCCTGACTTTC	CSARQEGGANVLTF
.	.	TRBV10-3	TRBJ2-1	TGTGCCATCAGTGTTCTCATTTACAATGAGCAGTTCTTC	CAISVLIYNEQFF
few	TRBD2	TRBV6-5	TRBJ2-1	TGTGCCAGCAGTTACTCGATTTTTGGACTAGCGGAGCGCTACAATGAGCAGTTCTTC	CASSYSIFGLAERYNEQFF
few	.	TRBV15	TRBJ2-1	TGTGCCACCGGGAAAGGGATATACAATGAGCAGTTCTTC	CATGKGIYNEQFF
many	.	TRBV29-1	TRBJ2-7	TGCAGCGTTGAAGAAGCAGTCTCCTACGAGCAGTACTTC	CSVEEAVSYEQYF
few	.	TRBV5-1	TRBJ2-5	TGCGCCAGCAGCCCGGCTCGGCCCGACCGAGAGACCCAGTACTTC	CASSPARPDRETQYF
.	.	TRBV20-1	TRBJ2-7	TGCAGTGCTAGAGTACTAAGCTTAGGACGCGAGCAGTACTTC	CSARVLSLGREQYF
.	TRBD1	TRBV5-4	TRBJ2-3	TGTGCCAGCAGCGAAGAGGGGGCTAGTAGCGCTTATACGCAGTATTTT	CASSEEGASSAYTQYF
few	.	TRBV6-2/TRBV6-3	TRBJ2-5	TGTGCCAGCAGTTACTCGTCACAGTCGGCAGAGACCCAGTACTTC	CASSYSSQSAETQYF
few	TRBD2	TRBV7-3	TRBJ2-7	TGTGCCAGCAGCTTAAGGGGGCGGACTAGCGGGAGTTCCCCCTACGAGCAGTACTTC	CASSLRGRTSGSSPYEQYF
.	.	TRBV7-2	TRBJ1-4	TGTGCCAGCAGCCCGTTTGGAGGGGCTCGGGAAAAACTGTTTTTT	CASSPFGGAREKLFF
few	.	TRBV4-2	TRBJ1-2	TGTGCCAGCAGCCAAGAGATTGGGTCGATCCCCTATGGCTACACCTTC	CASSQEIGSIPYGYTF
.	.	TRBV6-1	TRBJ1-2	TGTGCCAGCAGTGAAGCGCTTCGGGGTAGCGGCTACACCTTC	CASSEALRGSGYTF
.	TRBD2	TRBV7-7	TRBJ2-3	TGTGCCAGCAGCCCAAGCGGGGCCGGGACAGATACGCAGTATTTT	CASSPSGAGTDTQYF
.	.	TRBV7-2	TRBJ1-2	TGTGCCAGCAGCTTAAATTATAGGACAATCTATGGCTACACCTTC	CASSLNYRTIYGYTF
few	.	TRBV7-9	TRBJ2-1	TGTGCCAGCAGCCCACACCAGAACAATGAGCAGTTCTTC	CASSPHQNNEQFF
few	TRBD2	TRBV20-1	TRBJ2-3	TGCAGTGCTTTAGCGGGAGCGGGGACAGATACGCAGTATTTT	CSALAGAGTDTQYF
few	TRBD1	TRBV3-1	TRBJ2-2	TGTGCCAGCAGCCCCTTGGGACAGGGGAGCACCGGGGAGCTGTTTTTT	CASSPLGQGSTGELFF
few	.	TRBV5-1	TRBJ2-1	TGCGCCAGCAGCTCAATAGGGGATCTCGGCAATGAGCAGTTCTTC	CASSSIGDLGNEQFF
few	.	TRBV25-1	TRBJ2-2	TGTGCCAGCAGTGAAGACCCCCGTATCCCCCCCGGGGAGCTGTTTTTT	CASSEDPRIPPGELFF
few	.	TRBV20-1	TRBJ2-7	TGCAGTGCTAGAGGCACGCGGACCCTCTACGAGCAGTACTTC	CSARGTRTLYEQYF
.	.	TRBV6-5	TRBJ2-7	TGTGCCAGCAGTTACAGCGGGACACCTCCCACCTACGAGCAGTACTTC	CASSYSGTPPTYEQYF
many	.	TRBV6-5	TRBJ2-7	TGTGCCAGCAGTTACACGGGGAGCGAGCAGTACTTC	CASSYTGSEQYF
once	TRBD1	TRBV7-9	TRBJ2-7	TGTGCCAGCAGCCTAAGATCCCGGGACAGGGACTACGAGCAGTACTTC	CASSLRSRDRDYEQYF
.	TRBD2	TRBV12-3/TRBV12-4	TRBJ2-3	TGTACCAGCAGTTTAGCGTTGGGGCTAGCGGGTAGCACAGATACGCAGTATTTT	CTSSLALGLAGSTDTQYF